What follows are 14 T cell receptor beta chains derived from one specimen sequenced in a study of T-cell memory formation after mild COVID-19 listed by TCRdb under 2021. The library was made by 5' RACE. Instrument used: Illumina NovaSeq 6000. TCRdb trimmed the raw reads at Q25, called clones with MiXCR and kept productive beta chains. For every CDR3 protein sequence, its rows merge into one entry that carries the most common genes and DNA. This sample holds 350,000 or so distinct CDR3 sequences; more than 20% were observed only once. The ten largest clonotypes hold approximately 12% of the sample. Sequenced sample: PBMCs or a T cell subset sorted from them (not recorded which). All receptors derive from an adult woman who had mild COVID-19 (a few samples of this study predate the infection). The sample titles of this study are shuffled in the database, so cell type and time point are left out; the donor was told from shared clones.

The chain carries TRBV4-1 and TRBJ1-2; TRBD1 matches 10 bases. The junction had 8 bases not matched to a gene; V was cut back by 0 bases and J by 7 bases. This CDR3 is built from 16 residues. Germline-derived CDR1 and CDR2 are MGHRA and YSYEKL. The CDR3 bases are TGCGCCAGCAGCCAAGATTGGACAGGGGGTGAGTCTGGCTACACCTTC. This encodes CASSQDWTGGESGYTF.

This clonotype was seen a handful of times. This chain joins TRBV7-9 and TRBJ2-7; TRBD1 aligns across 7 bases. CDR1 and CDR2 (germline): SEHNR, FQNEAQ (reference sequence). The trim removed 5 bases at V and 0 bases at J, leaving 7 bases unmatched. The CDR3 extends over 15 amino acids. Here the CDR3 reads CASSPGTALSYEQYF. The CDR3 DNA reads TGTGCCAGCAGCCCGGGGACAGCTCTCTCCTACGAGCAGTACTTC.

This clonotype was seen more than once but under ten times. The chain uses TRBV7-6 and TRBJ1-1; 12 bases align to TRBD1. Trimming took 5 bases from V and 0 from J; bases not matched to a gene: 13. The CDR3 runs 19 residues. The germline CDR1 and CDR2 sequences are SGHVS and FNYEAQ. CDR3 amino acids: CASSAKGQGATGLNTEAFF. CDR3 in DNA: TGTGCCAGCAGCGCAAAGGGACAGGGGGCAACGGGTTTGAACACTGAAGCTTTCTTT.

About this clonotype: Relative to the germline gene, one junction end is altered; a read error may explain this. The CDR3, as DNA: TGTGACACCAGCAGACAATTCGTGCCGGGACCCCTGAACACTGAAGCTTTCTTT. This translates into CDTSRQFVPGPLNTEAFF. The chain employs TRBV15 and TRBJ1-1, with a tentative D call TRBD1 (5 bases). Germline-derived CDR1 and CDR2 are LNHNV and YYDKDF (reference sequence). There are 18 residues in the CDR3.

This clonotype was seen a handful of times. The chain has TRBV4-1 and TRBJ2-7; TRBD1 matches 7 bases. The CDR3 consists of 17 residues. With 0 bases clipped from V and 2 bases from J, the junction kept 10 bases outside the gene matches. Germline loops: CDR1 MGHRA, CDR2 YSYEKL. The CDR3 DNA reads as TGCGCCAGCAGCCAAGAAGGTGTCGGGACAGTCACCTACGAGCAGTACTTC. This codes for CASSQEGVGTVTYEQYF.

The chain links TRBV24-1 to TRBJ1-5; D unclear. The CDR3 covers 13 residues. The V end lost 0 bases, the J end lost 8 bases, and 7 bases lay between the germline ends. CDR1 and CDR2 from the germline V gene are KGHDR and SFDVKD. The CDR3: CATSDLTGEPQHF. The CDR3 DNA reads TGTGCCACCAGTGATTTGACTGGGGAGCCCCAGCATTTT.

This clonotype was seen ten or more times. The chain is built from TRBV24-1 and TRBJ2-5; TRBD1 matches at 9 bases. The J segment lost 4 bases and the V segment lost 3 bases, leaving 8 bases of the junction unmatched. The germline V gene encodes CDR1 KGHDR and CDR2 SFDVKD. The CDR3 is 16 residues long. CDR3 DNA: TGTGCCACCAGTGATCCGGGGACAGGGAGAGGAGAGACCCAGTACTTC. It codes for CATSDPGTGRGETQYF.

V is TRBV7-2 and J is TRBJ1-5; no clear D. The V gene lost 2 bases and the J gene lost 3 bases, with 11 bases spanning the gap. Germline V gene data show CDR1 as SGHTA and CDR2 as FQGNSA. CDR3 length: 15 residues. The CDR3 coding sequence is TGTGCCAGCAGCTTATCGGGGTTGGACAATCAGCCCCAGCATTTT. Its protein product is CASSLSGLDNQPQHF.

This sequence joins TRBV5-1 and TRBJ2-1; TRBD1 is a possible D gene (5 bases). Germline assignment: CDR1 SGHRS and CDR2 YFSETQ. The CDR3 loop spans 16 amino acids. V was clipped by 4 bases and J by 0 bases, with 14 bases between them. The CDR3 DNA follows: TGCGCCAGCAGCCCTAACAGGATGAGCTCCTACAATGAGCAGTTCTTC. Its translation is CASSPNRMSSYNEQFF. Looking up the rest from reference TRBV5-1 and TRBJ2-1 gives the full variable domain: KAGVTQTPRYLIKTRGQQVTLSCSPISGHRSVSWYQQTPGQGLQFLFEYFSETQRNKGNFPGRFSGRQFSNSRSEMNVSTLELGDSALYLCASSPNRMSSYNEQFFGPGTRLTVL.

This clonotype was seen a few times. The chain has TRBV5-1 and TRBJ2-3; D assignment may be TRBD1 or TRBD2 (5 bases each). The germline CDR1 and CDR2 sequences are SGHRS and YFSETQ. Trimming removed 0 bases from V and 0 bases from J, with 11 bases in between. This CDR3 is 16 amino acids long. The chain's CDR3 is CASSLGDRESTDTQYF. CDR3 nucleotide sequence: TGCGCCAGCAGCTTGGGGGACCGAGAAAGCACAGATACGCAGTATTTT.

This chain connects TRBV24-1 to TRBJ2-1; TRBD1 matches at 11 bases. This CDR3 region has 16 residues. The V segment lost 5 bases and the J segment 9 bases; nucleotides outside the gene matches: 11. Germline assignment: CDR1 KGHDR and CDR2 SFDVKD. In DNA, the CDR3 is TGTGCCACCAGTGGCATAGCGGGACAGGGGGATATTGAGCAGTTCTTC. Protein product: CATSGIAGQGDIEQFF.

The chain is built from TRBV6-6 and TRBJ2-2; D gene uncertain. The CDR3 is made up of 12 amino acids. In germline, CDR1 is MNHNY, CDR2 SVGAGI (reference sequence). The V and J ends lost 2 bases and 5 bases respectively, with 3 bases between them. CDR3 coding DNA: TGTGCCAGCAGTTACACAACCGGGGAGCTGTTTTTT. Translating it yields CASSYTTGELFF.

This sequence joins TRBV14 and TRBJ2-3; 8 bases are shared with TRBD2. Per the germline V gene, CDR1 is SGHDN and CDR2 is FVKESK. This CDR3 has 16 amino acids. J was trimmed by 0 bases and V by 4 bases; bases with no gene match: 6. CDR3 region: CASSRWTSSSTDTQYF. As DNA, the CDR3 is TGTGCCAGCAGCCGATGGACTAGCAGTAGCACAGATACGCAGTATTTT.

The V and J genes are TRBV25-1 and TRBJ2-1, with 8 bases that match TRBD1. Trimming removed 4 bases from V and 6 bases from J; junction bases left unmatched: 14. The CDR3 consists of 17 residues. The V gene's germline CDR1 is MGHDK and CDR2 SYGVNS. The CDR3 sequence is CASSARLGPGGFNEQFF. In DNA, the CDR3 is TGTGCCAGCAGTGCCCGCCTAGGTCCAGGGGGCTTCAATGAGCAGTTCTTC.